The T cell receptor beta chain described here comes from a study of blood T cell repertoires in COVID-19. Whole-study context: Specimens from acute and convalescent COVID-19 originated in the United States, Italy and Spain. PBMCs, B-cell-depleted T cells, or T cells were the source of the cDNA or gDNA that made up the material.

Repertoires were generated with immunoSEQ multiplex PCR, while TCRdb's copy carries only in-frame clones and drops some. The repertoire includes some 110,000 clones, 80% to 85% of them detected once, and 0.7% to 1% sits in the top ten. The clonotype was recovered from a woman in her sixties or seventies with acute or convalescent COVID-19. The sequencing sample was made of peripheral blood.

CDR3 region: CASSLTPGQGFGKLFF. CDR3 bases: TGTGCCAGCAGCTTGACCCCGGGACAGGGTTTTGGAAAACTGTTTTTT. The chain links TRBV5-6 to TRBJ1-4; the match to TRBD1 covers 9 bases. The ends lost 1 base at V and 10 bases at J; junction bases unmatched: 11. CDR1 is SGHDT and CDR2 is YYEEEE in the germline V gene. CDR3 size: 16 residues.